These T cell receptor beta chains were read from a single sample in a study of T cell responses to AZD1222 COVID-19 vaccine. The data were produced by immunoSEQ multiplex PCR, yet TCRdb's version contains in-frame clones alone and is incomplete. The data show 120,000 or so clones, around 90% seen once. Sequenced material: peripheral blood, taken on day 0 of AZD1222 vaccination. All receptors come from an adult in good health. Each CDR3 is given with its conserved first and last residue. Each record gives: clone size, J gene, V gene, D gene, CDR3 protein, CDR3 DNA. A D gene is named only where the DNA matches it firmly. Only part of the rows carry a size: once, few, many, or a class if the clone is expanded.

. TRBJ2-3 TRBV29-1 TRBD2 CSVGPQREVVDTQYF TGCAGCGTTGGTCCCCAGCGGGAGGTAGTAGATACGCAGTATTTT
. TRBJ1-2 TRBV2 . CASTLLPRDYGYTF TGTGCCAGCACCTTACTCCCGAGGGACTATGGCTACACCTTC
. TRBJ2-1 TRBV2 TRBD2 CASTPSGVSNEQFF TGTGCCAGCACTCCCAGCGGGGTTAGCAATGAGCAGTTCTTC
. TRBJ1-1 TRBV6-5 TRBD1 CASRRQGGNTEAFF TGTGCCAGCAGACGACAGGGAGGGAACACTGAAGCTTTCTTT
. TRBJ2-5 TRBV9 TRBD1 CASSVGTRDRGSETQYF TGTGCCAGCAGCGTAGGCACTCGGGACAGGGGGTCGGAGACCCAGTACTTC
. TRBJ1-1 TRBV27 . CASSPRMNTEAFF TGTGCCAGCAGTCCACGCATGAACACTGAAGCTTTCTTT
. TRBJ2-7 TRBV19 TRBD2 CASSSGRTSGRYEQYF TGTGCCAGTAGTTCCGGAAGGACTAGCGGGCGATACGAGCAGTACTTC
. TRBJ1-3 TRBV30 . CAWSGDSGNTIYF TGTGCCTGGAGTGGAGACTCTGGAAACACCATATATTTT
. TRBJ1-1 TRBV7-9 . CASTLNTEAFF TGTGCCAGCACCCTGAACACTGAAGCTTTCTTT
. TRBJ2-7 TRBV4-1 . CASSPEDRYEQYF TGCGCCAGCAGCCCAGAAGACAGGTACGAGCAGTACTTC
. TRBJ2-2 TRBV4-3 . CASSQDRGGNTGELFF TGCGCCAGCAGCCAAGACAGGGGAGGGAACACCGGGGAGCTGTTTTTT
. TRBJ1-5 TRBV3-1/TRBV3-2 . CASSSGAGSNQPQHF TGTGCCAGCAGCTCCGGCGCAGGGAGCAATCAGCCCCAGCATTTT
. TRBJ2-1 TRBV6-1 TRBD2 CASSEAVAGDEQFF TGTGCCAGCAGTGAAGCGGTAGCGGGAGATGAGCAGTTCTTC
. TRBJ1-5 TRBV2 . CASCQPNQPQHF TGTGCCAGCTGCCAGCCCAATCAGCCCCAGCATTTT
. TRBJ2-7 TRBV5-4 TRBD2 CASSLWREAYEQYF TGTGCCAGCAGCTTGTGGCGGGAGGCCTACGAGCAGTACTTC
. TRBJ1-5 TRBV19 . CASSPGRIQHF TGTGCCAGTAGTCCGGGACGGATTCAGCATTTT
. TRBJ1-6 TRBV11-2 TRBD1 CASSLDRDRSNSPLHF TGTGCCAGCAGCTTAGATCGGGACAGAAGTAATTCACCCCTCCACTTT
. TRBJ1-1 TRBV27 . CASRLQGVGKNTEAFF TGTGCCAGCAGACTTCAGGGAGTTGGAAAGAACACTGAAGCTTTCTTT
. TRBJ1-2 TRBV5-5 TRBD1 CASSPTGTESGYTF TGTGCCAGCAGCCCAACCGGGACAGAAAGCGGCTACACCTTC
. TRBJ1-1 TRBV9 . CASSRMDGEYTEAFF TGTGCCAGCAGCAGAATGGACGGCGAGTACACTGAAGCTTTCTTT
. TRBJ2-2 TRBV11-1 TRBD2 CASSLGTSGTGELFF TGTGCCAGCAGCCTCGGGACTAGCGGCACCGGGGAGCTGTTTTTT
. TRBJ1-5 TRBV6-2/TRBV6-3 . CASSFPGDQPQHF TGTGCCAGCAGTTTTCCAGGCGATCAGCCCCAGCATTTT
. TRBJ1-1 TRBV6-6 TRBD1 CASSSTTGGEGTEAFF TGTGCCAGCAGTTCCACTACAGGGGGCGAGGGCACTGAAGCTTTCTTT
. TRBJ2-1 TRBV11-2 TRBD2 CASSFDGGDNEQFF TGTGCCAGCAGCTTCGACGGGGGGGACAATGAGCAGTTCTTC
. TRBJ1-2 TRBV28 . CASSSQGGGYTF TGTGCCAGCAGTTCGCAGGGTGGTGGCTACACCTTC
. TRBJ2-3 TRBV18 TRBD2 CASSLFELLAGSTDTQYF TGTGCCAGCTCACTTTTCGAGCTACTAGCGGGAAGCACAGATACGCAGTATTTT
. TRBJ2-3 TRBV24-1 . CATSEDKAGTDTQYF TGTGCCACCAGTGAGGACAAGGCGGGCACAGATACGCAGTATTTT
. TRBJ1-3 TRBV19 . CASATGTFSGNTIYF TGTGCCAGTGCTACAGGGACCTTCTCTGGAAACACCATATATTTT
. TRBJ1-4 TRBV28 . CASRGGPGANEKLFF TGTGCCAGCAGGGGGGGGCCGGGAGCTAATGAAAAACTGTTTTTT
. TRBJ2-7 TRBV18 . CASSGPSGFEQYF TGTGCCAGCTCGGGCCCTTCGGGGTTCGAGCAGTACTTC
. TRBJ2-1 TRBV5-1 TRBD2 CASSYSSGVYNEQFF TGCGCCAGCAGCTACTCTAGCGGCGTCTACAATGAGCAGTTCTTC
. TRBJ1-3 TRBV9 . CASSSTGSPNTIYF TGTGCCAGCAGCTCAACAGGGTCACCAAACACCATATATTTT
. TRBJ1-1 TRBV19 . CASSDSFGNTEAFF TGTGCCAGTAGTGACAGTTTTGGGAACACTGAAGCTTTCTTT
. TRBJ1-2 TRBV7-9 . CASSPSVLGNYGYTF TGTGCCAGCAGCCCGTCAGTTTTGGGAAACTATGGCTACACCTTC
. TRBJ2-6 TRBV19 . CASSRGRDSGANVLTF TGTGCCAGTAGTCGGGGAAGGGACTCTGGGGCCAACGTCCTGACTTTC
. TRBJ2-1 TRBV5-1 . CASSKEDSGNEQFF TGCGCCAGCAGCAAGGAGGACAGCGGCAATGAGCAGTTCTTC
. TRBJ1-1 TRBV6-5 . CASSYSTNTEAFF TGTGCCAGCAGTTACTCAACGAACACTGAAGCTTTCTTT
. TRBJ1-5 TRBV4-2 . CASSQGLGRQPQHF TGTGCCAGCAGCCAAGGATTGGGGCGTCAGCCCCAGCATTTT
. TRBJ2-7 TRBV5-1 TRBD1 CASSLGAGTEGYEQYF TGCGCCAGCAGCTTGGGGGCCGGGACAGAAGGCTACGAGCAGTACTTC
. TRBJ2-1 TRBV24-1 TRBD2 CATSDLGTSGSHDEQFF TGTGCCACCAGTGATTTGGGGACTAGCGGGAGTCACGATGAGCAGTTCTTC
. TRBJ2-2 TRBV11-2 . CASSSGRITGELFF TGTGCCAGCAGCTCGGGGCGGATCACCGGGGAGCTGTTTTTT
. TRBJ1-5 TRBV2 . CASRGIRDKDQPQHF TGTGCCAGCAGGGGAATCAGGGATAAGGATCAGCCCCAGCATTTT
. TRBJ2-5 TRBV10-3 TRBD1 CAISDGRGLSQETQYF TGTGCCATCAGTGACGGCAGGGGGTTATCACAAGAGACCCAGTACTTC
. TRBJ1-1 TRBV9 . CASSVGVATEAFF TGTGCCAGCAGCGTAGGTGTGGCCACTGAAGCTTTCTTT
. TRBJ1-1 TRBV28 TRBD1 CASSSTGGSNTEAFF TGTGCCAGCAGTTCGACAGGGGGATCGAACACTGAAGCTTTCTTT
. TRBJ1-1 TRBV19 TRBD1 CASGRDRVTEAFF TGTGCCAGTGGTAGAGACAGGGTTACTGAAGCTTTCTTT
. TRBJ2-2 TRBV7-3 . CASNSVGPTGELFF TGTGCCAGCAACTCGGTGGGCCCCACCGGGGAGCTGTTTTTT
. TRBJ1-1 TRBV19 . CASSSGSGTEAFF TGTGCCAGTAGTAGTGGGTCGGGCACTGAAGCTTTCTTT
. TRBJ2-1 TRBV5-1 TRBD2 CASKRTSGSGDEQFF TGCGCCAGCAAAAGGACTAGCGGGAGCGGGGATGAGCAGTTCTTC
. TRBJ2-7 TRBV5-1 . CASCAVLGYEQYF TGCGCCAGCTGCGCCGTATTAGGATACGAGCAGTACTTC
. TRBJ2-2 TRBV6-4 . CASSPGTGDTGELFF TGTGCCAGCAGTCCCGGGACTGGGGACACCGGGGAGCTGTTTTTT
. TRBJ2-7 TRBV19 . CASSIGQGGEQYF TGTGCCAGTAGTATAGGACAGGGAGGGGAGCAGTACTTC
. TRBJ2-3 TRBV11-2 TRBD1 CASSLGLGGLVYTDTQYF TGTGCCAGCAGCTTAGGGTTAGGGGGCTTAGTTTACACAGATACGCAGTATTTT
. TRBJ2-1 TRBV7-3 TRBD2 CASSLAGGSFNEQFF TGTGCCAGCAGCTTAGCGGGAGGCTCGTTCAATGAGCAGTTCTTC
. TRBJ1-2 TRBV27 . CASSSNRNGYTF TGTGCCAGCAGTAGTAACAGGAATGGCTACACCTTC
. TRBJ2-3 TRBV6-2/TRBV6-3 TRBD1 CASSWSSGQGKDTQYF TGTGCCAGCAGTTGGTCATCGGGACAGGGAAAGGATACGCAGTATTTT
. TRBJ1-1 TRBV30 . CAWSAQGSTEAFF TGTGCCTGGAGTGCTCAGGGGTCCACTGAAGCTTTCTTT
once TRBJ2-2 TRBV7-3 . CASSPTGAGSGNTGELFF TGTGCCAGCAGCCCCACCGGGGCGGGAAGCGGGAACACCGGGGAGCTGTTTTTT